The clone carrying this T cell receptor (beta chain) appeared many times. Its antigen remains unknown. This CDR3 is built from 17 residues. The junction had 15 bases not matched to a gene; V was cut back by 3 bases and J by 7 bases. Per germline, CDR1 MGHRA and CDR2 YSYEKL. The data derive from a study of neurological immune-mediated disorders. Study-level findings and limits: Across subjects, expanded clones had no CDR3 amino acid sequences in common, pointing to private repertoires in all groups.

TCRdb re-called the 5' RACE reads through MiXCR, storing one row per CDR3 protein. Among roughly 15,000 distinct CDR3 sequences listed, under 15% were seen once. The V call is TRBV4-1, the J call TRBJ1-5, with 7 bases matching TRBD1. The TCR comes from a female donor with HTLV-1-associated myelopathy (HAM/TSP). Material: CD8+ T cells from blood. Here the CDR3 DNA reads TGCGCCAGCAGCCACTACCCCACAGGGGCGGTTCCACAGCCCCAGCATTTT. It yields the protein CASSHYPTGAVPQPQHF.